Included here is one TCR beta chain sequence, with context. Its antigen remains unidentified. Qualities for individual bases were not recorded, and no much larger clone is one base off. The sample comes from a study of T cell responses to AZD1222 COVID-19 vaccine (dated by TCRdb to the early 2020s). With regard to the full study: AZD1222 recipients given second doses at about 4 weeks or at about 12 weeks were pooled, since spike-specific TCR depth and breadth were not found to differ between the two schedules. A total of about 240 trial participants underwent TCR sequencing, of whom approximately 210 received two doses of AZD1222 and 26 received two doses of the MenACWY control vaccine. Trial participants were enrolled into age subgroups of 18-55, 56-69 and 70-plus years, which contained about 150, 27 and 61 TCR-sequenced participants, respectively.

The germline V and J ends show losses of 6 bases and 8 bases respectively, and no gene match explains 8 bases of the junction. CDR1 is given as MDHEN and CDR2 as SYDVKM, both from the germline V gene. The CDR3 numbers 13 residues from cysteine through phenylalanine. This entry keeps only the CDR3 DNA: 39 bases, framed from base 1. Study-wide findings and limitations: Reportedly, almost half of the unique spike-specific TCRs recognized epitopes lying outside the regions that are mutated in the B.1.351 and B.1.1.7 variants. The 56-69-year group was small, and its depth increase did not reach significance, likely because of low power. The whole spike protein was spanned by vaccine-associated CD4 TCRs, and dominant responses were seen in regions 160-218 and 743-854. After two AZD1222 doses, both the breadth and the depth of spike-specific TCRs were significantly higher than at day 0 and than in MenACWY recipients. Conclusions about previously exposed vaccinees are limited because only six or seven AZD1222 recipients were SARS-CoV-2 seropositive at baseline. No day 14 peak-response samples were available, so repertoires were characterized only after the peak T cell response. Most participants were white British and females outnumbered males, and the authors suggested that clonal diversity may have been underestimated.

The CDR3 regions of human TCRbeta chains were analyzed by immunosequencing. Turning to the authors' computational methods: TCRs in the repertoires were matched against a reference library of SARS-CoV-2-specific TCRs that had been generated with the MIRA antigen-specificity platform. Breadth was defined as the fraction of unique TCRs that were SARS-CoV-2-associated. Depth was defined as the fraction of total T cells that were SARS-CoV-2-associated. Using the MIRA data, every spike-specific TCR was mapped to the spike region that the TCR reacted to and assigned to either a CD4 or a CD8 class. Log10-transformed breadth and depth values were compared by one-way ANOVA with Sidak's multiple comparisons tests. The table comes from immuneACCESS by way of TCRdb, which keeps in-frame sequences with V and J called. Part of the clones is missing from these tables; in studies checked, under half for an unresolved V gene and the rest for unknown reasons. V and J calls plus clone size are reproduced from that table; the DNA served to infer D and trimming. The sample table holds roughly 150,000 clones, of which roughly 92% were seen once. The top ten constitute 2% to 2.5% of the sample.

Explained via the paper, the time point label denotes: baseline before first vaccination. Samples from vaccinated people were obtained from the UK trials COV001 and COV002, which included a single-blind randomized controlled phase 2/3 trial of AZD1222 (ChAdOx1 nCoV-19) in healthy adults. For TCRbeta chain sequencing, PBMC samples from trial participants were taken at day 0 and at day 28 after the second dose. This TCR came from an adult in good health. The sequencing here drew on peripheral blood, taken on day 0 of AZD1222 vaccination. The V and J segments used are TRBV28 and TRBJ1-2; the central 8 bases match TRBD1. CDR3 sequence: CASRPGQVFGYTF. The DNA is as follows: TGTGCCAGCAGACCGGGACAGGTATTCGGCTACACCTTC.